The rows below give T cell receptor beta chains drawn from one sample of a study of cytomegalovirus exposure and HLA in healthy donors. Generated by immunoSEQ multiplex PCR, the TCRdb table keeps only in-frame clones and is missing some. The sample has about 150,000 clones; roughly 80% are singletons. Material: PBMCs. These receptors all come from a woman aged 30 to 39 in good health and CMV-seronegative. Each CDR3 is given with its conserved first and last residue. A D gene is named only where the DNA matches it firmly. A row's size may be missing; if present it is once, few, many or a size class.

j_call d_call v_call clone_size cdr3_aa cdr3_nt
TRBJ1-1 NA TRBV5-1 NA CASSGRQVGDTEAFF TGCGCCAGCAGCGGAAGACAGGTAGGGGACACTGAAGCTTTCTTT
TRBJ2-5 NA TRBV9 NA CASSALRGQWQETQYF TGTGCCAGCAGCGCCCTTCGGGGACAATGGCAAGAGACCCAGTACTTC
TRBJ1-2 TRBD1 TRBV5-4 NA CASSLRRGQGAGYTF TGTGCCAGCAGCTTGCGGCGGGGACAGGGAGCTGGCTACACCTTC
TRBJ2-2 TRBD2 TRBV19 NA CASSMWGGNTGELFF TGTGCCAGTAGTATGTGGGGGGGGAACACCGGGGAGCTGTTTTTT
TRBJ1-3 NA TRBV18 NA CASSPEGVSRANTIYF TGTGCCAGCTCACCCGAGGGGGTCTCGAGAGCGAACACCATATATTTT
TRBJ1-1 NA TRBV5-1 NA CASSLDSIAEAFF TGCGCCAGCAGCTTGGACAGTATCGCTGAAGCTTTCTTT
TRBJ2-1 TRBD2 TRBV30 NA CGGGYNEQFF TGTGGGGGGGGATACAATGAGCAGTTCTTC
TRBJ2-3 NA TRBV19 NA CASSIAGTDTQYF TGTGCCAGTAGTATTGCAGGCACAGATACGCAGTATTTT
TRBJ2-7 NA TRBV7-9 NA CASSPLRYEQYF TGTGCCAGCAGCCCCCTGAGATACGAGCAGTACTTC
TRBJ2-5 NA TRBV30 once CAWSPQGYETQYF TGTGCCTGGAGTCCCCAGGGGTATGAGACCCAGTACTTC
TRBJ2-3 TRBD1 TRBV28 NA CASTTDRGADTQYF TGTGCCAGCACCACCGACAGGGGCGCAGATACGCAGTATTTT
TRBJ2-2 NA TRBV11-3 once CASSLRSGAGELFF TGTGCCAGCAGCTTAAGGTCCGGAGCCGGGGAGCTGTTTTTT
TRBJ1-4 NA TRBV7-9 NA CASSPTGTTNEKLFF TGTGCCAGCAGCCCGACAGGCACAACTAATGAAAAACTGTTTTTT
TRBJ1-4 NA TRBV19 NA CASSITTGAYNEKLFF TGTGCCAGTAGTATAACAACAGGAGCCTATAATGAAAAACTGTTTTTT
TRBJ2-1 TRBD2 TRBV14 NA CASSQDLRRLAGGPGDNEQFF TGTGCCAGCAGCCAAGATCTCAGGAGACTAGCGGGGGGGCCGGGTGACAATGAGCAGTTCTTC
TRBJ2-5 TRBD2 TRBV30 NA CAWSLLAGVQETQYF TGTGCCTGGAGTTTGCTAGCGGGGGTCCAAGAGACCCAGTACTTC
TRBJ2-3 TRBD2 TRBV18 NA CASSPLAGATDTQYF TGTGCCAGCTCACCACTAGCGGGGGCCACAGATACGCAGTATTTT
TRBJ2-1 NA TRBV13 NA CASSSTRGIYNEQFF TGTGCCAGCAGCTCTACGCGCGGAATCTACAATGAGCAGTTCTTC
TRBJ2-1 TRBD2 TRBV4-1 NA CASSQEPGGRREQFF TGCGCCAGCAGCCAAGAACCGGGGGGGCGGCGGGAGCAGTTCTTC
TRBJ2-1 TRBD1 TRBV27 few CASTDGQGYDNEQFF TGTGCCAGCACTGATGGACAGGGGTATGACAATGAGCAGTTCTTC
TRBJ2-4 TRBD2 TRBV4-2 NA CASSQTGTSGLGDSQYF TGTGCCAGCAGCCAAACCGGGACTAGCGGGCTAGGGGACAGTCAGTACTTC
TRBJ2-7 NA TRBV12-1 NA CASSFESSGGRSYEQYF TGTGCCAGCAGCTTTGAGAGTTCGGGGGGTAGGTCCTACGAGCAGTACTTC